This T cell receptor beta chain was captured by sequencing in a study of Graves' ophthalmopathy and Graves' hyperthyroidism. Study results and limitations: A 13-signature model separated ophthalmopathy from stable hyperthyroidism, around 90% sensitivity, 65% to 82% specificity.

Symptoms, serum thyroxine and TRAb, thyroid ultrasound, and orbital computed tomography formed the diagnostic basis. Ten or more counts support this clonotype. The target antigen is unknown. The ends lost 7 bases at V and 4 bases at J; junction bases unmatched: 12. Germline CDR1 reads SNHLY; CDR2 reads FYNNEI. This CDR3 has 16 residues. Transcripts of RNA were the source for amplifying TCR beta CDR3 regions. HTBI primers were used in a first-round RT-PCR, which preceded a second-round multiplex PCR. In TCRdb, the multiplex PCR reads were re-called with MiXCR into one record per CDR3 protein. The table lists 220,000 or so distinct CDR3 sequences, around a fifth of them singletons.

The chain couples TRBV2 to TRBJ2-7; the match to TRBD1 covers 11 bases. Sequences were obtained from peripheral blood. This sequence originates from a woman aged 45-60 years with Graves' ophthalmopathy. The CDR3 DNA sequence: TGTGCCAGCACCCCTCCCCTGGGACAGGGGGGATACGAGCAGTACTTC. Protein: CASTPPLGQGGYEQYF.